The clone carrying this T cell receptor beta chain was detected many times. Its antigen is still unknown. This same CDR3 is encoded by further DNA sequences in the sample. Germline CDR1 SGHRS, CDR2 YFSETQ. Unmatched junction bases numbered 2, after V lost 0 bases and J lost 3 bases. The CDR3 runs 14 residues. This record belongs to a study of shared clonotypes between healthy human individuals. About the study: A couple of women and a few men aged 18 to 49 made up the donors. Findings and limits, study-wide: A few donors held around 5% of naive CD4 clonotypes in common. Depth was large, yet rarefaction showed that sorted-subset sequencing was incomplete.

Original handling: ImmunoSEQ sequences covered only the junction and lacked quality scores; filtering therefore differed. The data were produced by immunoSEQ multiplex PCR, yet TCRdb's version contains in-frame clones alone and is incomplete. The DNA gave D and trimming, while V, J and clone size come from that table. Here the sample spans 950,000 to 1,100,000 clones, about 75% being singletons. The sequenced sample was memory CD4+ T cells sorted from blood. Indicated subset: CD45RA-negative fraction. V and J are TRBV5-1 and TRBJ1-2, with TRBD1 matching over 7 bases. This sequence originates from a man younger than 35 in good health. The CDR3 DNA sequence: TGCGCCAGCAGCTTGGGACAGGGAGACTATGGCTACACCTTC. It codes for CASSLGQGDYGYTF.